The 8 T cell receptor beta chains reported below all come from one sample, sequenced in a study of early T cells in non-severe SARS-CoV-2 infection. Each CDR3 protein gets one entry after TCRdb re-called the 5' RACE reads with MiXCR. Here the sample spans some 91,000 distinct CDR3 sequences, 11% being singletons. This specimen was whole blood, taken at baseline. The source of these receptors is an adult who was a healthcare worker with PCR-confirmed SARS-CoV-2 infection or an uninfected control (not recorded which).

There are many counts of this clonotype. CDR3 nucleotides: TGTGCCAGCAGCCAAGATGAACCAGGGACTCTGGGGCGCGAGCAGTACTTC. It is translated as CASSQDEPGTLGREQYF. The gene calls are TRBV4-2 and TRBJ2-7, with D perhaps matching TRBD2 (6 bases). There are 17 residues in the CDR3. Trimming stripped 0 bases from V and 6 bases from J, with 21 bases between. Germline lookup yields CDR1 LGHNA and CDR2 YNFKEQ.

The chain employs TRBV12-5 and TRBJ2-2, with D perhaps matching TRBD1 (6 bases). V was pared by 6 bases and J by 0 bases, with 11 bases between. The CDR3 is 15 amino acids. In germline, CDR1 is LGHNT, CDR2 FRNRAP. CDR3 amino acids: CASGRDTTNTGELFF. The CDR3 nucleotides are TGTGCTAGTGGGAGGGACACCACGAACACCGGGGAGCTGTTTTTT.

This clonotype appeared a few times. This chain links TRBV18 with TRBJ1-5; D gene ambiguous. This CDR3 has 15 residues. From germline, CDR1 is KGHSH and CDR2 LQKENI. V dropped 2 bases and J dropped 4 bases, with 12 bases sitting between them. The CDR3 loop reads CASSPMAATNQPQHF. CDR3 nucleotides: TGTGCCAGCTCACCAATGGCAGCAACAAATCAGCCCCAGCATTTT.

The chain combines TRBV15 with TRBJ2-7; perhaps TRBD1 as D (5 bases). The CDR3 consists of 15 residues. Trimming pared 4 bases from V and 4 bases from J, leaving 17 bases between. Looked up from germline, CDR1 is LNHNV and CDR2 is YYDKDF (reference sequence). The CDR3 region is CATSIRRGVPYEQYF. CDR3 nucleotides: TGTGCCACCAGCATCCGAAGGGGCGTACCGTACGAGCAGTACTTC.

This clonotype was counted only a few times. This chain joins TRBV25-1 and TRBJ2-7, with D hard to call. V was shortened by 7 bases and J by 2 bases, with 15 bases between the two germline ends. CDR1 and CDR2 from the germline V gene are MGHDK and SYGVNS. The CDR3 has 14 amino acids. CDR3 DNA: TGTGCCAGCACTCCTACCGGGCAGGCCTACGAGCAGTACTTC. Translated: CASTPTGQAYEQYF.

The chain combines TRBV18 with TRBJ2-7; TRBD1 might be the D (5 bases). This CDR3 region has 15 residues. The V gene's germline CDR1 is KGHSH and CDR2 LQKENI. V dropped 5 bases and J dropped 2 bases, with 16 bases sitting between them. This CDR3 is CASSSNTQGTYEQYF. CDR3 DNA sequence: TGTGCCAGCTCATCGAACACCCAGGGCACCTACGAGCAGTACTTC.

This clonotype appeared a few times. The CDR3 sequence is CASSLDGTYGYTF. DNA of the CDR3: TGTGCCAGCAGCTTAGACGGGACCTATGGCTACACCTTC. The chain employs TRBV13 and TRBJ1-2; D might be TRBD1 (5 bases). The germline V gene has CDR1 PRHDT and CDR2 FYEKMQ (reference sequence). The CDR3 runs to 13 residues. Trimming left V 1 base short and J 4 bases short, with 7 bases between.

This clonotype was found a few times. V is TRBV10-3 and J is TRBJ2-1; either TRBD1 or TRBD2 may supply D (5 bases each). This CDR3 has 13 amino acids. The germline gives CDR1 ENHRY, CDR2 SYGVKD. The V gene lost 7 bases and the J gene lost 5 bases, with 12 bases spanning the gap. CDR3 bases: TGTGCCATCATGATGGGGGAAGACAATGAGCAGTTCTTC. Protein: CAIMMGEDNEQFF.